This T cell receptor (beta chain) was sequenced for a study of blood T cells in healthy people across ages. Next came a second PCR, run for about 6 to 12 cycles, which used a sample-barcoded 5' primer along with a J-beta primer mix. Researchers report that each sample yielded at least 2.5 million CDR3-containing paired-end reads. TCRdb re-derived calls from the 5' RACE reads in MiXCR, one entry per CDR3 protein. The sample includes roughly 900,000 distinct CDR3 sequences, less than 35% of them seen just once. The CDR3 totals 11 residues. The germline gives CDR1 SGHRS, CDR2 YFSETQ. Trimming pared 2 bases from V and 9 bases from J, leaving 8 bases between. Each of the donors had 8 to 10 milliliters of peripheral blood drawn into EDTA-treated Vacutainer tubes. The extraction recovered at least 5 micrograms of total RNA per sample.

The chain recombines TRBV5-1 with TRBJ1-1, with D perhaps matching TRBD1 (6 bases). Sequencing was performed on blood. The TCR comes from a woman older than 75 in good health. In nucleotides, the CDR3 is TGCGCCAGCAGCTTACAGGGAAAAGCTTTCTTT. This codes for CASSLQGKAFF.